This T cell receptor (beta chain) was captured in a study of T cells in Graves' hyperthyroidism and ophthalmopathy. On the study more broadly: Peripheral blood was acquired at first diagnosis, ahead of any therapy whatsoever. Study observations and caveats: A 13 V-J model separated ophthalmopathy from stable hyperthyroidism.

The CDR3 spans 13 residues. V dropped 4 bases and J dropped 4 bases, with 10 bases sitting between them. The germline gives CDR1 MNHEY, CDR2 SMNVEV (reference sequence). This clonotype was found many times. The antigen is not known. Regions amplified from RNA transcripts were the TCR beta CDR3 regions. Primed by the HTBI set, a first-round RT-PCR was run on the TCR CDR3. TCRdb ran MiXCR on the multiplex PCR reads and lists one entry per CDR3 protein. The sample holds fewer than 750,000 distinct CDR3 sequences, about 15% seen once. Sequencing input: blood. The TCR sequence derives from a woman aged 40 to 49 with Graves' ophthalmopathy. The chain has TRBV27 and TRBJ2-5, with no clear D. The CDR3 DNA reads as TGTGCCAGCAGTTCCCCCCCGGGAGAGACCCAGTACTTC. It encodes CASSSPPGETQYF.